This record concerns one T cell receptor beta chain sequence. The antigen remains unidentified. TCRdb independently ran MiXCR on the 5' RACE reads; one entry per CDR3 protein. This table has under 550,000 distinct CDR3 sequences, around a fifth appearing once. The data belong to a study of T cells after yellow fever vaccination. Regarding the study as a whole: After the booster, approximately 95% of CD4 and about 90% of CD8 primary-response clones were re-detected. Clonotype sharing between CD4 and CD8 compartments was small. Highly abundant clonotypes carried over from the bulk population could end up in FACS-sorted repertoires as contaminants.

The CDR3 runs to 16 residues. Per germline, CDR1 MGHRA and CDR2 YSYEKL. V lost 2 bases, J lost 7 bases, and 17 bases lay in between. This receptor was taken from a man aged 18 to 29 who received the YFV17D yellow fever vaccine. The starting material was PBMCs, obtained roughly 23 days after the first yellow fever vaccination. The chain recombines TRBV4-1 with TRBJ2-2, with D perhaps matching TRBD1 or TRBD2 (5 bases each). CDR3 protein: CASSQHLDGDVGELFF. DNA of the CDR3: TGCGCCAGCAGCCAACATCTGGATGGGGACGTCGGGGAGCTGTTTTTT.